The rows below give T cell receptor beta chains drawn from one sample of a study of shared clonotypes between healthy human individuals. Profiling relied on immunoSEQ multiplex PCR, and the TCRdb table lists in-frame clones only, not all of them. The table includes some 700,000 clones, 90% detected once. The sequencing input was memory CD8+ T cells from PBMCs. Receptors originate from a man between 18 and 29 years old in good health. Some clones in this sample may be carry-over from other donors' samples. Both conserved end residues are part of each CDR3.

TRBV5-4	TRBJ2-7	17	CASSSLPLAGESYEQYF
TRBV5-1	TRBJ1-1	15	CASSLSRRTLTEAFF
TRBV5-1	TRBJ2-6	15	CASSLLYSGANVLTF
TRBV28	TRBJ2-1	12	CASSLSIGEQFF
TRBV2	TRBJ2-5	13	CASTDGGQETQYF
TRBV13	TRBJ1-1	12	CASSHPGTEPFF
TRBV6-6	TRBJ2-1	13	CASSTSDYNEQFF
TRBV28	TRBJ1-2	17	CASRPSVRDTNNYGYTF
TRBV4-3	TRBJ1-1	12	CASSQDGAEAFF
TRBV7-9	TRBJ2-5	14	CASSSYSQQETQYF
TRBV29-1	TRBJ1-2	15	CSASLTLQGFYGYTF